This T cell receptor (beta chain) was documented in a study of tumor-infiltrating lymphocytes in localized non-small cell lung cancer. Profiled with immunoSEQ multiplex PCR; TCRdb holds only in-frame clones, not every one. This sample has some 30,000 clones, with 70% to 90% found just once. The germline gives CDR1 SGDLS, CDR2 YYNGEE. V lost 1 base and J lost 6, with 6 bases in between. CDR3 length: 12 residues. The sequencing input was lung tumor tissue. The J gene is TRBJ2-3, the V gene TRBV9; the D is unclear. This TCR was recovered from a human donor with non-small cell lung cancer. CDR3 bases: TGTGCCAGCAGCGTAAGGAGCGATACGCAGTATTTT. Protein: CASSVRSDTQYF.